This passage covers 24 T cell receptor beta chains from one sample sequenced in a study of shared clonotypes between healthy human individuals. The method was immunoSEQ multiplex PCR; TCRdb's version includes in-frame clones alone and lacks a portion of them. The sample comprises some 380,000 clones, approximately 96% of which are singletons, and 0.32% rests with the top ten. The sample consisted of memory CD8+ T cells sorted from blood. Subset given: CD45RO+ cells pooled with CCR7-negative TemRA cells. The receptors originated from a man younger than 40 in good health.

The gene calls are TRBV6-5 and TRBJ2-2; 8 bases are shared with TRBD2. The V gene's germline CDR1 is MNHEY and CDR2 SVGAGI. V lost 3 bases to trimming and J lost 5 bases; unmatched junction nucleotides: 5. CDR3 length: 15 residues. Written as DNA, the CDR3 is TGTGCCAGCAGTTATCAGCGGGAGAGGACCGGGGAGCTGTTTTTT. Translating gives CASSYQRERTGELFF.

The chain joins TRBV20-1 to TRBJ2-7; D gene unclear. The V gene's germline CDR1 is DFQATT and CDR2 SNEGSKA (reference sequence). This CDR3 region has 10 residues. The V end was cut by 5 bases, the J end by 6 bases, with 8 bases between. CDR3 in amino acids: CSALIVEQYF. CDR3 in DNA: TGCAGTGCTCTGATAGTCGAGCAGTACTTC.

With regard to this clone: This specimen includes other DNA sequences encoding the same CDR3. The chain has TRBV5-1 and TRBJ1-3; D unclear. V was clipped by 0 bases and J by 4 bases, with 2 bases between them. The CDR3 sequence is 12 residues long. Germline CDR1 is SGHRS and CDR2 is YFSETQ. As DNA, the CDR3 is TGCGCCAGCAGCTTGGGGGGAAACACCATATATTTT. This sequence encodes CASSLGGNTIYF. Together with reference TRBV5-1 and TRBJ1-3, the CDR3 gives the full variable domain: KAGVTQTPRYLIKTRGQQVTLSCSPISGHRSVSWYQQTPGQGLQFLFEYFSETQRNKGNFPGRFSGRQFSNSRSEMNVSTLELGDSALYLCASSLGGNTIYFGEGSWLTVV.

The rearrangement joins TRBV6-6 to TRBJ2-5, with unresolved D. The germline CDR1 and CDR2 sequences are MNHNY and SVGAGI (reference sequence). CDR3 length: 12 amino acids. Trimming stripped 2 bases from V and 3 bases from J, with 4 bases between. The CDR3 sequence is CASSYGEETQYF. The DNA for the CDR3 is TGTGCCAGCAGTTACGGCGAAGAGACCCAGTACTTC.

This clone was seen only once. The chain links TRBV7-9 to TRBJ2-3, with D hard to call. Trimming stripped 5 bases from V and 6 bases from J, with 15 bases between. Germline CDR1 and CDR2: SEHNR and FQNEAQ (reference sequence). The CDR3 has 14 residues. Here the CDR3 DNA reads TGTGCCAGCAGCGGGATCACGGGTAGGGATACGCAGTATTTT. Protein: CASSGITGRDTQYF.

The chain recombines TRBV5-1 with TRBJ1-1; 9 nucleotides match TRBD1. The germline V gene encodes CDR1 SGHRS and CDR2 YFSETQ. The CDR3 runs 16 residues. V shed 3 bases and J 3 bases; nucleotides not matched to a gene: 9. The CDR3 reads CASSSSGTGWDTEAFF. CDR3 bases: TGCGCCAGCAGCTCCTCCGGGACAGGGTGGGACACTGAAGCTTTCTTT.

The rearrangement joins TRBV5-1 to TRBJ2-7, with TRBD2 matching 10 bases. The V segment lost 1 base and the J segment 5 bases; nucleotides outside the gene matches: 6. CDR3 size: 15 residues. Germline values: CDR1 SGHRS, CDR2 YFSETQ. The chain's CDR3 is CASSLLLAGENEQYF. The CDR3 bases are TGCGCCAGCAGCTTGCTCCTAGCGGGAGAGAACGAGCAGTACTTC.

The chain recombines TRBV18 with TRBJ1-1; TRBD1 aligns across 8 bases. Looked up from germline, CDR1 is KGHSH and CDR2 is LQKENI. Trimming took 3 bases from V and 1 from J; bases not matched to a gene: 4. The CDR3 loop spans 15 amino acids. This chain's CDR3 is CASSPTGTGNTEAFF. DNA of the CDR3: TGTGCCAGCTCACCGACCGGGACAGGGAACACTGAAGCTTTCTTT.

V usage is TRBV6-5 and J usage is TRBJ2-7; 9 nucleotides line up with TRBD2. CDR3 length equals 13 residues. V shed 7 bases and J 4 bases; nucleotides not matched to a gene: 5. Germline CDR1 and CDR2: MNHEY and SVGAGI. The CDR3 spells CASKAGGRYEQYF. The CDR3 DNA follows: TGTGCCAGCAAAGCGGGAGGCCGGTACGAGCAGTACTTC.

This chain links TRBV5-1 with TRBJ2-1; 10 bases map to TRBD2. The CDR3 runs 16 residues. J lost 6 bases, V lost 0 bases, and 6 bases had no gene match. Germline V gives CDR1 SGHRS, CDR2 YFSETQ. The CDR3 region has the DNA TGCGCCAGCAGCTTGGCCGGGACTAGCGACCTCAATGAGCAGTTCTTC. Residues: CASSLAGTSDLNEQFF.

The chain uses TRBV10-3 and TRBJ2-2, with 12 positions matching TRBD2. This CDR3 is built from 18 residues. Per germline, CDR1 ENHRY and CDR2 SYGVKD. V lost 6 bases and J lost 2; bases outside the gene matches: 10. CDR3 DNA sequence: TGTGCCATCAGCCCGGGACTAGCGGGTTCTGTAAACACCGGGGAGCTGTTTTTT. Translating gives CAISPGLAGSVNTGELFF.

The CDR3 bases are TGTGCCAGCAGCTTAGGGACAGGCGAACTGTTTTTT. It is translated as CASSLGTGELFF. The chain combines TRBV11-1 with TRBJ1-4; 7 bases map to TRBD1. Looked up from germline, CDR1 is SGHAT and CDR2 is FQDESV (reference sequence). The V segment lost 1 base and the J segment 12 bases; nucleotides outside the gene matches: 2. The CDR3 spans 12 residues. The full variable domain, with the rest looked up from reference TRBV11-1 and TRBJ1-4, is EAEVAQSPRYKITEKSQAVAFWCDPISGHATLYWYRQILGQGPELLVQFQDESVVDDSQLPKDRFSAERLKGVDSTLKIQPAELGDSAMYLCASSLGTGELFFGSGTQLSVL.

The V and J genes are TRBV10-1 and TRBJ2-2; no reliable D call. CDR1 is WNHNN and CDR2 is SYGVQD in the germline V gene (reference sequence). V was cut by 4 bases and J by 6 bases, with 12 bases left in between. This CDR3 has 14 amino acids. The CDR3 DNA reads as TGCGCCAGCAGTGTTTTCCAGAGAGCCGGGGAGCTGTTTTTT. Translation: CASSVFQRAGELFF.

V gene TRBV28 combines with J gene TRBJ1-5; D gene uncertain. Germline V gene data show CDR1 as MDHEN and CDR2 as SYDVKM. Trimming stripped 5 bases from V and 7 bases from J, with 6 bases between. The CDR3 length is 11 residues. The DNA of the CDR3 is TGTGCCAGCAGTGGCCGACAGCCCCAGCATTTT. Protein product: CASSGRQPQHF.

J is TRBJ2-2 and V is TRBV6-1; D is perhaps TRBD2 (5 bases). The V gene lost 2 bases and the J gene lost 2 bases, with 9 bases spanning the gap. The CDR3 runs to 15 residues. Germline CDR1 MNHNS, CDR2 SASEGT. CDR3: CASSEWRLNTGELFF. The CDR3 nucleotides are TGTGCCAGCAGTGAATGGAGGCTCAACACCGGGGAGCTGTTTTTT.

The rearrangement links TRBV9 to TRBJ1-5, with D uncertain. Looked up from germline, CDR1 is SGDLS and CDR2 is YYNGEE. V lost 2 bases and J lost 6, with 12 bases in between. The CDR3 length is 14 residues. CDR3 sequence reads: CASSVAPLSQPQHF. The CDR3 DNA follows: TGTGCCAGCAGCGTGGCCCCCCTCAGTCAGCCCCAGCATTTT. Variable domain in full (rest from reference TRBV9 and TRBJ1-5): DSGVTQTPKHLITATGQRVTLRCSPRSGDLSVYWYQQSLDQGLQFLIQYYNGEERAKGNILERFSAQQFPDLHSELNLSSLELGDSALYFCASSVAPLSQPQHFGDGTRLSIL.

CDR3 in DNA: TGTGCCAGCAGGAGGGGGGGATATGATGAAAAACTGTTTTTT. Amino acid sequence: CASRRGGYDEKLFF. The gene calls are TRBV28 and TRBJ1-4; perhaps TRBD1 as D (6 bases). This CDR3 region has 14 residues. Germline V gene sequence: CDR1 MDHEN, CDR2 SYDVKM. V gave up 6 bases and J gave up 6 bases, with 14 bases separating them. The variable domain in full, with the rest retrieved from reference TRBV28 and TRBJ1-4, is DVKVTQSSRYLVKRTGEKVFLECVQDMDHENMFWYRQDPGLGLRLIYFSYDVKMKEKGDIPEGYSVSREKKERFSLILESASTNQTSMYLCASRRGGYDEKLFFGSGTQLSVL.

V and J are TRBV7-9 and TRBJ2-7; 10 nucleotides match TRBD1. V gave up 5 bases and J gave up 1 base; unmatched junction bases: 8. The CDR3 length is 16 residues. Germline lookup yields CDR1 SEHNR and CDR2 FQNEAQ (reference sequence). In DNA, the CDR3 is TGTGCCAGCAGCCCAGTAGACAGGGGGCCTTCCTACGAGCAGTACTTC. Protein product: CASSPVDRGPSYEQYF.

This rearrangement joins TRBV6-9 to TRBJ1-5; D is unresolved. Trimming removed 6 bases from V and 3 bases from J, with 0 bases in between. This CDR3 has 10 residues. CDR1 and CDR2 (germline): MNHGY, SVAAGI. The CDR3 loop reads CASSNQPQHF. CDR3 nucleotide sequence: TGTGCCAGCAGCAATCAGCCCCAGCATTTT.

Written as DNA, the CDR3 is TGTGCCAGCCGGCCTAGCGGGACCTCGAACACCGGGGAGCTGTTTTTT. It specifies CASRPSGTSNTGELFF. The V call is TRBV19, the J call TRBJ2-2; 9 nucleotides align to TRBD2. This CDR3 comprises 16 residues. J was trimmed by 0 bases and V by 9 bases; bases with no gene match: 8. Germline lookup yields CDR1 LNHDA and CDR2 SQIVND (reference sequence).

The genes are TRBV6-1 and TRBJ2-2; 7 positions agree with TRBD1. Germline V lookup: CDR1 MNHNS, CDR2 SASEGT. J lost 1 base, V lost 6 bases, and 2 bases had no gene match. This CDR3 is built from 14 residues. The CDR3 reads CASSHRGNTGELFF. The CDR3 DNA reads as TGTGCCAGCAGCCACAGGGGGAACACCGGGGAGCTGTTTTTT.

The chain recombines TRBV18 with TRBJ2-7; the match to TRBD2 covers 11 bases. This CDR3 comprises 13 residues. The junction had 0 bases not matched to a gene; V was cut back by 6 bases and J by 2 bases. Germline V lookup: CDR1 KGHSH, CDR2 LQKENI. DNA for the CDR3: TGTGCCAGCTCGGGACTAGCGGCCTACGAGCAGTACTTC. Its protein is CASSGLAAYEQYF. The full variable domain, with the rest looked up from reference TRBV18 and TRBJ2-7, is NAGVMQNPRHLVRRRGQEARLRCSPMKGHSHVYWYRQLPEEGLKFMVYLQKENIIDESGMPKERFSAEFPKEGPSILRIQQVVRGDSAAYFCASSGLAAYEQYFGPGTRLTVT.

The chain has TRBV30 and TRBJ2-7, with 10 bases aligning to TRBD1. This CDR3 has 13 amino acids. CDR1 and CDR2 (germline): GTSNPN, SVGIG (reference sequence). Trimming removed 3 bases from V and 4 bases from J; junction bases left unmatched: 3. CDR3 sequence reads: CAWRGDRGYEQYF. In DNA, the CDR3 is TGTGCCTGGAGAGGGGACAGGGGTTACGAGCAGTACTTC.

The V call is TRBV6-1, the J call TRBJ2-1; D is ambiguous. Germline V gene lookup returns CDR1 MNHNS and CDR2 SASEGT. The CDR3 is made up of 13 amino acids. V was clipped by 5 bases and J by 3 bases, with 8 bases between them. This chain's CDR3 is CASSYFVYNEQFF. The CDR3 region has the DNA TGTGCCAGCAGTTATTTTGTCTACAATGAGCAGTTCTTC.